Described below is a single TCR beta chain sequence and its context. According to the study, genomic DNA was the template for TCR beta VDJ and CDR3 profiling. MiXCR, run by TCRdb on the reads, gives a single entry per CDR3 protein. Altogether 150,000 to 160,000 distinct CDR3 sequences are present, around half being singletons, with the ten largest covering less than 15%. Patients sequenced had flow cytometry evidence of CD8+CD57+ cell expansion. This record comes from a study of CD8+CD57+ T cells in acquired aplastic anemia. This TCR derives from a human donor with aplastic anemia. Sequenced sample: sorted CD4+, CD8+, or CD8+CD57+ T cells (not recorded which) from PBMCs.

The CDR3 DNA reads TGTGCCAGCAGCCAGGGGGTTACCCCGAGCAATCAGCCCCAGCATTTT. Its translation is CASSQGVTPSNQPQHF. The chain has TRBV3-1 and TRBJ1-5, with a weak D call TRBD1 (5 bases). Germline CDR1 and CDR2: LGHDT and YNNKEL (reference sequence). Trimming cost V 3 bases and J 1 base, with 13 bases left between them. The CDR3 is 16 amino acids.